The 25 T cell receptor beta chains listed next were all sequenced from one sample in a study of shared clonotypes between healthy human individuals. Some clones are missing from TCRdb's copy, which holds only in-frame ones; the method was immunoSEQ multiplex PCR. The sample holds roughly 2,000,000 clones; around 96% are singletons and the top ten take 1% to 1.5%. Cells designated naive CD8 were CD45RO-negative and were positively selected for CCR7, with terminally differentiated effector memory CD45RA+ cells excluded. The sample comprised naive CD8+ T cells sorted from blood. The receptors were sampled from a young man in good health.

The rearrangement links TRBV6-1 to TRBJ2-5; unclear D gene. The germline V gene has CDR1 MNHNS and CDR2 SASEGT. The V gene lost 3 bases and the J gene lost 4 bases, with 12 bases spanning the gap. CDR3 length: 14 residues. The CDR3 nucleotides read TGTGCCAGCAGTGATCGCGGTGGTAGAGAGACCCAGTACTTC. It translates to CASSDRGGRETQYF.

Comments on this clone: This specimen includes other DNA sequences encoding the same CDR3. The rearrangement joins TRBV5-4 to TRBJ2-1; D gene uncertain. The CDR3 loop spans 12 amino acids. V lost 3 bases and J 6 bases, leaving 7 bases between the germline ends. The germline V gene encodes CDR1 SGHNT and CDR2 YYREEE (reference sequence). As DNA, the CDR3 is TGTGCCAGCAGCTCCAGTTTCAATGAGCAGTTCTTC. It specifies CASSSSFNEQFF.

This chain links TRBV4-1 with TRBJ2-5; 7 nucleotides line up with TRBD2. The CDR3 is 15 residues long. Trimming removed 4 bases from V and 5 bases from J; junction bases left unmatched: 10. The germline V gene has CDR1 MGHRA and CDR2 YSYEKL. CDR3 bases: TGCGCCAGCAGCCCCTTGGGGGGGGTGGACGAGACCCAGTACTTC. This translates into CASSPLGGVDETQYF.

Details on this clone: The same CDR3 arises from other DNA sequences in this sample as well. This chain uses TRBV9 with TRBJ2-3, with TRBD2 identical over 8 bases. The CDR3 extends over 15 amino acids. The germline CDR1 and CDR2 sequences are SGDLS and YYNGEE. J was trimmed by 2 bases and V by 4 bases; bases with no gene match: 6. The CDR3 DNA reads TGTGCCAGCAGCCCCGGACTAGCTGACACAGATACGCAGTATTTT. Protein sequence: CASSPGLADTDTQYF. Full variable domain (rest looked up from reference TRBV9 and TRBJ2-3): DSGVTQTPKHLITATGQRVTLRCSPRSGDLSVYWYQQSLDQGLQFLIQYYNGEERAKGNILERFSAQQFPDLHSELNLSSLELGDSALYFCASSPGLADTDTQYFGPGTRLTVL.

This clone was found once. The CDR3 reads CASSSPGQGTYYEQYF. In DNA form, the CDR3 reads TGTGCCAGCAGCTCGCCCGGACAGGGGACATACTACGAGCAGTACTTC. V is TRBV5-6 and J is TRBJ2-7; 9 nucleotides align to TRBD1. The CDR3 runs to 16 residues. Germline loops: CDR1 SGHDT, CDR2 YYEEEE. Germline trimming cut 3 bases from V and 3 bases from J; bases unmatched to any gene: 10. Together with reference TRBV5-6 and TRBJ2-7, the CDR3 gives the full variable domain: DAGVTQSPTHLIKTRGQQVTLRCSPKSGHDTVSWYQQALGQGPQFIFQYYEEEERQRGNFPDRFSGHQFPNYSSELNVNALLLGDSALYLCASSSPGQGTYYEQYFGPGTRLTVT.

In DNA, the CDR3 is TGCAGCGCAGACGGCGGGATGGGCACCGGGGAGCTGTTTTTT. It encodes CSADGGMGTGELFF. The chain has TRBV29-1 and TRBJ2-2; TRBD2 is a possible D gene (6 bases). Germline assignment: CDR1 SQVTM and CDR2 ANQGSEA. V was trimmed by 7 bases and J by 4 bases, leaving 16 bases between them. This CDR3 region has 14 residues.

The chain uses TRBV19 and TRBJ2-7; 8 bases agree with TRBD2. This CDR3 is 15 amino acids long. Germline CDR1 is LNHDA and CDR2 is SQIVND (reference sequence). Trimming at V came to 3 bases and at J to 2 bases, leaving 6 bases not matched to a gene. The CDR3 spells CASSIGGLGTYEQYF. The CDR3, as DNA: TGTGCCAGTAGTATCGGGGGACTAGGGACCTACGAGCAGTACTTC.

The chain recombines TRBV4-1 with TRBJ2-1; 12 bases are a match to TRBD2. The CDR3 length is 19 residues. CDR1 is MGHRA and CDR2 is YSYEKL in the germline V gene. The trim removed 4 bases at V and 5 bases at J, leaving 15 bases unmatched. CDR3 coding DNA: TGCGCCAGCAGCCCCTTGGGGCTAGCGGGGGGGTCATTGGACAATGAGCAGTTCTTC. Encoded protein: CASSPLGLAGGSLDNEQFF.

The rearrangement uses TRBV4-1 and TRBJ2-1; 10 nucleotides line up with TRBD2. The CDR3 spans 16 residues. Trimming at V came to 5 bases and at J to 6 bases, leaving 10 bases not matched to a gene. Germline lookup yields CDR1 MGHRA and CDR2 YSYEKL. This CDR3 is CASSSGGLAVSNEQFF. In nucleotides, the CDR3 is TGCGCCAGCAGCTCCGGAGGACTAGCGGTAAGCAATGAGCAGTTCTTC.

The V and J genes are TRBV4-1 and TRBJ2-7, with 13 bases aligning to TRBD2. Per the germline V gene, CDR1 is MGHRA and CDR2 is YSYEKL. The length of the CDR3 is 16 residues. Trimming at V came to 3 bases and at J to 4 bases, leaving 6 bases not matched to a gene. CDR3 sequence: CASSQAMGLAGYEQYF. The CDR3 DNA follows: TGCGCCAGCAGCCAGGCCATGGGACTAGCGGGATACGAGCAGTACTTC.

On this clone itself: Other nucleotide sequences in the sample specify the same CDR3. The chain uses TRBV9 and TRBJ2-2; the D gene could be TRBD1 or TRBD2 (5 bases each). There are 14 residues in the CDR3. Germline V gives CDR1 SGDLS, CDR2 YYNGEE. The V gene lost 2 bases and the J gene lost 2 bases, with 7 bases spanning the gap. The DNA of the CDR3 is TGTGCCAGCAGCGTTGGGGGAAACACCGGGGAGCTGTTTTTT. Translation: CASSVGGNTGELFF.

The rearrangement joins TRBV4-1 to TRBJ2-7, with unresolved D. Trimming stripped 4 bases from V and 0 bases from J, with 13 bases between. This CDR3 region has 15 residues. The germline gives CDR1 MGHRA, CDR2 YSYEKL. CDR3: CASSLQDPSSYEQYF. CDR3 DNA sequence: TGCGCCAGCAGCCTACAAGACCCGAGCTCCTACGAGCAGTACTTC.

The J gene is TRBJ2-1, the V gene TRBV5-4; perhaps TRBD2 as D (6 bases). The ends were cut back, 4 bases at V and 10 bases at J, with 15 bases in the middle. CDR3 size: 13 residues. The germline V gene encodes CDR1 SGHNT and CDR2 YYREEE (reference sequence). CDR3 sequence: CASSPGTLAEQFF. As DNA, the CDR3 is TGTGCCAGCAGCCCGGGGACTCTCGCGGAGCAGTTCTTC.

This chain uses TRBV9 with TRBJ2-1; 7 bases agree with TRBD2. V shed 0 bases and J 9 bases; nucleotides not matched to a gene: 6. The CDR3 loop spans 14 amino acids. The germline V gene encodes CDR1 SGDLS and CDR2 YYNGEE. The CDR3 DNA reads as TGTGCCAGCAGCGTAGGCGGGAGTTCAGTTGAGCAGTTCTTC. This translates into CASSVGGSSVEQFF.

This chain links TRBV4-1 with TRBJ1-1; unclear D gene. The CDR3 length is 15 residues. The germline V gene has CDR1 MGHRA and CDR2 YSYEKL. V gave up 0 bases and J gave up 6 bases, with 14 bases separating them. CDR3 in amino acids: CASSQDLGRSPEAFF. In DNA form, the CDR3 reads TGCGCCAGCAGCCAAGATCTAGGTAGGAGCCCTGAAGCTTTCTTT.

The chain carries TRBV4-1 and TRBJ2-7, with TRBD1 matching over 9 bases. The CDR3 consists of 17 residues. Per germline, CDR1 MGHRA and CDR2 YSYEKL. Germline trimming cut 4 bases from V and 2 bases from J; bases unmatched to any gene: 12. The CDR3 sequence: CASSLGGQGFGAYEQYF. In DNA form, the CDR3 reads TGCGCCAGCAGCCTTGGAGGACAGGGGTTCGGGGCCTACGAGCAGTACTTC.

The gene calls are TRBV4-1 and TRBJ1-6; D is perhaps TRBD1 (5 bases). The CDR3 is 16 residues long. Trimming stripped 4 bases from V and 3 bases from J, with 13 bases between. The V gene's germline CDR1 is MGHRA and CDR2 YSYEKL. CDR3 residues: CASSLSRVDYNSPLHF. In DNA, the CDR3 is TGCGCCAGCAGCCTAAGCAGGGTCGACTATAATTCACCCCTCCACTTT.

V is TRBV5-1 and J is TRBJ2-7; the D is unclear. Germline V lookup: CDR1 SGHRS, CDR2 YFSETQ. This CDR3 comprises 16 residues. V was shortened by 4 bases and J by 1 base, with 18 bases between the two germline ends. CDR3 sequence reads: CASSRDITLASYEQYF. The CDR3 bases are TGCGCCAGCAGCCGCGACATCACACTTGCTTCCTACGAGCAGTACTTC.

Notes on this clone: The sample carries other DNA sequences with the same CDR3. The V call is TRBV6-1, the J call TRBJ2-7, with D maybe TRBD1 (6 bases). CDR3 size: 13 residues. The V end lost 6 bases, the J end lost 2 bases, and 11 bases lay between the germline ends. Germline V gives CDR1 MNHNS, CDR2 SASEGT. CDR3 region: CASSDRTAYEQYF. CDR3 in DNA: TGTGCCAGCAGCGACAGGACAGCCTACGAGCAGTACTTC.

Worth noting for this clone: At one end, the junction sequence differs from germline, possibly due to a read error. At the DNA level, this CDR3 is encoded by other sequences in the same sample as well. The genes are TRBV13 and TRBJ1-1; TRBD1 matches at 7 bases. The CDR3 spans 15 residues. CDR1 is PRHDT, CDR2 FYEKMQ, per germline (reference sequence). This CDR3 reads CASSLGTGVNTEAFF. In nucleotides, the CDR3 is TGTGCCAGCAGCCTAGGTACAGGGGTGAACACTGAAGCTTTCTTT.

The V gene is TRBV7-9, the J gene TRBJ2-7, with D unclear. Trimming took 3 bases from V and 3 from J, leaving 6 bases between them. There are 12 residues in the CDR3. Germline-derived CDR1 and CDR2 are SEHNR and FQNEAQ (reference sequence). The chain's CDR3 is CASSFQSYEQYF. CDR3 nucleotides: TGTGCCAGCAGCTTCCAGAGCTACGAGCAGTACTTC.

The CDR3 loop reads CASSLRTSGGEDTQYF. For the CDR3, the DNA is TGTGCCAGCAGTCTACGGACTAGCGGGGGAGAAGATACGCAGTATTTT. V is TRBV6-6 and J is TRBJ2-3; 13 bases fit TRBD2. After removal of 5 bases from V and 5 bases from J, the junction contained 7 bases not matched to a gene. CDR3 length: 16 amino acids. The germline CDR1 and CDR2 sequences are MNHNY and SVGAGI (reference sequence).

About this clone itself: This specimen includes other DNA sequences encoding the same CDR3. The chain has TRBV6-5 and TRBJ2-1; D gene unclear. Trimming removed 0 bases at V and 4 bases at J, with 10 bases between. CDR3 length: 15 residues. The V gene's germline CDR1 is MNHEY and CDR2 SVGAGI. The CDR3 DNA reads TGTGCCAGCAGTTACTCGGCAGGCCTATACAATGAGCAGTTCTTC. This encodes CASSYSAGLYNEQFF.

The table lists this clone with a count of one. The gene calls are TRBV5-8 and TRBJ2-7; D call uncertain. The length of the CDR3 is 14 residues. CDR1 is SGHTS and CDR2 is YDEGEE in the germline V gene. Between the trimmed V and J ends, which lost 3 bases and 2 bases, there was a span of 12 bases. The CDR3 sequence is CASSSDGRTYEQYF. DNA for the CDR3: TGTGCCAGCAGCTCCGACGGACGTACCTACGAGCAGTACTTC.

V and J are TRBV19 and TRBJ1-6, with a tentative D call TRBD1 (5 bases). Germline lookup yields CDR1 LNHDA and CDR2 SQIVND (reference sequence). Trimming removed 6 bases from V and 4 bases from J, with 16 bases in between. The CDR3 consists of 16 residues. CDR3 coding DNA: TGTGCCAGTAGCCCATCGGGGGTTAGTTATAATTCACCCCTCCACTTT. It is translated as CASSPSGVSYNSPLHF.